The 10 T cell receptor beta chains presented below share a single source sample, sequenced in a study of T cell responses to AZD1222 COVID-19 vaccine. Measured with immunoSEQ multiplex PCR; TCRdb has only the in-frame clones, and not every one. In the table there are about 72,000 clones, roughly nine tenths of which are singletons. Sample: peripheral blood, taken 28 days after the second AZD1222 dose. The receptors stem from an adult who received the AZD1222 COVID-19 vaccine.

This chain uses TRBV7-8 with TRBJ1-4; D perhaps matches TRBD1 (5 bases). CDR1 is SGHVS and CDR2 is FQNEAQ in the germline V gene. V lost 5 bases and J lost 7, with 17 bases in between. The CDR3 is 15 amino acids. CDR3 DNA: TGTGCCAGCAGCACCCCCGGAACTGGGGGTGAAAAACTGTTTTTT. As protein: CASSTPGTGGEKLFF.

This clone was counted a single time. CDR3 residues: CASTPDGEQFF. CDR3 nucleotides: TGTGCCAGCACCCCGGACGGAGAGCAGTTCTTC. The chain has TRBV27 and TRBJ2-1; the D is unclear. The V end lost 7 bases, the J end lost 10 bases, and 11 bases lay between the germline ends. Germline V gene sequence: CDR1 MNHEY, CDR2 SMNVEV (reference sequence). The CDR3 loop spans 11 amino acids.

The J gene is TRBJ2-5, the V gene TRBV11-3, with 7 bases aligning to TRBD2. This CDR3 is built from 16 residues. J gave up 5 bases and V 4 bases, and 13 bases lay outside the gene matches. Germline V gene sequence: CDR1 SGHNT, CDR2 YENEEA. Here the CDR3 reads CASSSVGASGRETQYF. CDR3 coding DNA: TGTGCCAGCAGCTCGGTTGGGGCTAGCGGTAGGGAGACCCAGTACTTC. Full variable domain (missing parts from reference TRBV11-3 and TRBJ2-5): EAGVVQSPRYKIIEKKQPVAFWCNPISGHNTLYWYLQNLGQGPELLIRYENEEAVDDSQLPKDRFSAERLKGVDSTLKIQPAELGDSAVYLCASSSVGASGRETQYFGPGTRLLVL.

V is TRBV7-9 and J is TRBJ2-2, with D tentatively TRBD1 (6 bases). The CDR3 runs to 16 residues. Germline CDR1 SEHNR, CDR2 FQNEAQ (reference sequence). Trimming cost V 4 bases and J 4 bases, with 16 bases left between them. DNA of the CDR3: TGTGCCAGCAGCTACCCGCAGGGGTCGAGCACCGGGGAGCTGTTTTTT. Its translation is CASSYPQGSSTGELFF.

The chain couples TRBV7-2 to TRBJ2-3; 9 positions match TRBD1. The CDR3 is 14 residues long. CDR1 is SGHTA and CDR2 is FQGNSA in the germline V gene. Unmatched junction bases numbered 6, after V lost 8 bases and J lost 3 bases. CDR3 amino acids: CASETGGLTDTQYF. CDR3 nucleotides: TGTGCCAGCGAAACAGGGGGCTTAACAGATACGCAGTATTTT. The full variable domain, its missing parts supplied by reference TRBV7-2 and TRBJ2-3, is GAGVSQSPSNKVTEKGKDVELRCDPISGHTALYWYRQSLGQGLEFLIYFQGNSAPDKSGLPSDRFSAERTGGSVSTLTIQRTQQEDSAVYLCASETGGLTDTQYFGPGTRLTVL.

Details on this clone: Additional DNA sequences in this sample encode the identical CDR3. The chain recombines TRBV2 with TRBJ1-5; D gene unclear. Trimming left V 2 bases short and J 0 bases short, with 5 bases between. Germline values: CDR1 SNHLY, CDR2 FYNNEI. This CDR3 is 14 amino acids long. The CDR3 reads CASSESYSNQPQHF. The CDR3 DNA reads TGTGCCAGCAGTGAATCCTATAGCAATCAGCCCCAGCATTTT.

The gene calls are TRBV18 and TRBJ2-3; weak D call: TRBD2 (7 bases). Trimming cost V 6 bases and J 0 bases, with 13 bases left between them. The CDR3 runs to 15 residues. Germline V lookup: CDR1 KGHSH, CDR2 LQKENI. CDR3: CASSPGRGSTDTQYF. The CDR3 coding sequence is TGTGCCAGCTCCCCGGGGAGGGGGAGCACAGATACGCAGTATTTT. Together with reference TRBV18 and TRBJ2-3, the CDR3 gives the full variable domain: NAGVMQNPRHLVRRRGQEARLRCSPMKGHSHVYWYRQLPEEGLKFMVYLQKENIIDESGMPKERFSAEFPKEGPSILRIQQVVRGDSAAYFCASSPGRGSTDTQYFGPGTRLTVL.

The rearrangement uses TRBV5-5 and TRBJ1-2; D remains unclear. The CDR3 length is 13 residues. Germline CDR1 and CDR2: SGHKS and YYEKEE (reference sequence). The ends were cut back, 3 bases at V and 2 bases at J, with 8 bases in the middle. The CDR3 nucleotides read TGTGCCAGCAGCTATCAAATCAACTATGGCTACACCTTC. This sequence encodes CASSYQINYGYTF.

The V call is TRBV5-4, the J call TRBJ2-5; perhaps TRBD2 as D (5 bases). The CDR3 runs 13 residues. The germline V gene has CDR1 SGHNT and CDR2 YYREEE (reference sequence). Trimming took off 5 bases at V and 1 base at J, with 9 bases between the two ends. The chain's CDR3 is CASRFLAQETQYF. The CDR3 DNA is TGTGCCAGCAGATTTCTAGCCCAAGAGACCCAGTACTTC.

V and J are TRBV6-2 or TRBV6-3 and TRBJ1-4, with D possibly TRBD1 on 5 matching bases. Germline loops: CDR1 MNHEY, CDR2 SVGEGT. CDR3 length: 14 amino acids. Trimming left V 6 bases short and J 0 bases short, with 8 bases between. The CDR3 here is CASSRGATNEKLFF. Written as DNA, the CDR3 is TGTGCCAGCAGCAGAGGGGCAACTAATGAAAAACTGTTTTTT.